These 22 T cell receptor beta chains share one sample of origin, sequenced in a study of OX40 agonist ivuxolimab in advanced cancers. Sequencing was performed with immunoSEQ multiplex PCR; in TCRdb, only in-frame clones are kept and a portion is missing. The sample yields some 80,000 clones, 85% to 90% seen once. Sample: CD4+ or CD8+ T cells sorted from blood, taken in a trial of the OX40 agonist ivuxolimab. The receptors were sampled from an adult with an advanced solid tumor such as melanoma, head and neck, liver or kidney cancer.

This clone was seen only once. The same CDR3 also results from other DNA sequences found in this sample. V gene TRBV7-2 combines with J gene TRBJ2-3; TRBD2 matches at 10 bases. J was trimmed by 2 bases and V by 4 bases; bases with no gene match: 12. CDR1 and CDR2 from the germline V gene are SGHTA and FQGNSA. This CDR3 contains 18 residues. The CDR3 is CASSSRAPLAGVTDTQYF. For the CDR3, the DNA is TGTGCCAGCAGCTCCCGGGCTCCTCTAGCGGGGGTCACAGATACGCAGTATTTT. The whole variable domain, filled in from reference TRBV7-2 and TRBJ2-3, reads GAGVSQSPSNKVTEKGKDVELRCDPISGHTALYWYRQSLGQGLEFLIYFQGNSAPDKSGLPSDRFSAERTGGSVSTLTIQRTQQEDSAVYLCASSSRAPLAGVTDTQYFGPGTRLTVL.

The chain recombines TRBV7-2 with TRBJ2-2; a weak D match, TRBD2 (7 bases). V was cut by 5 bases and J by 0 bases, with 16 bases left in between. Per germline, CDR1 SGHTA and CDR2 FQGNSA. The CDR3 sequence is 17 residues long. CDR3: CASSPRGGGPNTGELFF. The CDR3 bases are TGTGCCAGCAGCCCGCGGGGCGGGGGCCCGAACACCGGGGAGCTGTTTTTT. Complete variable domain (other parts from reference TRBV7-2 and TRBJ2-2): GAGVSQSPSNKVTEKGKDVELRCDPISGHTALYWYRQSLGQGLEFLIYFQGNSAPDKSGLPSDRFSAERTGGSVSTLTIQRTQQEDSAVYLCASSPRGGGPNTGELFFGEGSRLTVL.

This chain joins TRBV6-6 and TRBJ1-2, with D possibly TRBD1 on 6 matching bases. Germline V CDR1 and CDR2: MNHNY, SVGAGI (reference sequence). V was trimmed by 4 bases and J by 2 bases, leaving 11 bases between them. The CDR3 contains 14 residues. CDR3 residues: CASSFPDSNYGYTF. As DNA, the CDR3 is TGTGCCAGCAGTTTCCCGGACAGCAACTATGGCTACACCTTC.

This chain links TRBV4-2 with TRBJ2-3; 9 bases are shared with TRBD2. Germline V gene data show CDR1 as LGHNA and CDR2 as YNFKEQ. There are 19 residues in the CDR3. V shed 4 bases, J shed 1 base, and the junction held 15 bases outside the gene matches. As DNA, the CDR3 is TGTGCCAGCAGCCGAGGGGGAGTAGGGCCTAGCGGGGGCACAGATACGCAGTATTTT. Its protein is CASSRGGVGPSGGTDTQYF.

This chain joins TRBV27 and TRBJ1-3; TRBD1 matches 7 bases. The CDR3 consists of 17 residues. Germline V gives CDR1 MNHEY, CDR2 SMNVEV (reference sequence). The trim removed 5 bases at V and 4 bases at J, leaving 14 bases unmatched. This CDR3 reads CASSPTLGQRLGNTIYF. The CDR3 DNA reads TGTGCCAGCAGTCCGACGTTGGGACAGCGTCTCGGAAACACCATATATTTT.

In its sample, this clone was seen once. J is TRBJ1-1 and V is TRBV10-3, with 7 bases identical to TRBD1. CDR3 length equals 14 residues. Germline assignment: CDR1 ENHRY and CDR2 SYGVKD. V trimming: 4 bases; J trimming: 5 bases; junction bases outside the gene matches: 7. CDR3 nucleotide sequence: TGTGCCATCAGTGCAACAGGGGTCGGGACTGAAGCTTTCTTT. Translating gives CAISATGVGTEAFF.

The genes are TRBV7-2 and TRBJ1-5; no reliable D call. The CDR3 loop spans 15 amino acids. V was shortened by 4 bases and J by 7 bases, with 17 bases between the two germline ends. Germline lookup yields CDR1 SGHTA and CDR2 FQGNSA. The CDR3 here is CASSYALGFGQPQHF. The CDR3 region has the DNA TGTGCCAGCAGCTACGCCCTGGGATTCGGACAGCCCCAGCATTTT.

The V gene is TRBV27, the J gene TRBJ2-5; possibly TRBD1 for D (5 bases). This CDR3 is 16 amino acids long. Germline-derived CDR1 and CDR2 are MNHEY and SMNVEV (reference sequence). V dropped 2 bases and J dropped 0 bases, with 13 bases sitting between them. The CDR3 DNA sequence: TGTGCCAGCAGTTTAAGGGGTGGTCCGTACCAAGAGACCCAGTACTTC. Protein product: CASSLRGGPYQETQYF.

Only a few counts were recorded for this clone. The CDR3 DNA reads TGTGCCAGCAGCCCTTCCGGGTATGGCTACACCTTC. It is translated as CASSPSGYGYTF. The genes are TRBV14 and TRBJ1-2; D ambiguous. V was pared by 4 bases and J by 5 bases, with 8 bases between. Germline V gene lookup returns CDR1 SGHDN and CDR2 FVKESK. The CDR3 length is 12 residues.

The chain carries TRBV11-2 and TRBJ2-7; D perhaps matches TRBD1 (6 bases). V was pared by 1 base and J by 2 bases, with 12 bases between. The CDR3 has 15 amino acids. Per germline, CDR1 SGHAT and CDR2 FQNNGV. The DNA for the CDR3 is TGTGCCAGCAGCTTAGTTCCCAGGGGCCCCTACGAGCAGTACTTC. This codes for CASSLVPRGPYEQYF.

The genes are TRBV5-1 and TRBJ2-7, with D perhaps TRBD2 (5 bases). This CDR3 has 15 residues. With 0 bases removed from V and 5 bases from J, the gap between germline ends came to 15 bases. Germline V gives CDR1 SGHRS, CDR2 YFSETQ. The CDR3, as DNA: TGCGCCAGCAGCTTGGTGGCTAGCAATGGAGACGAGCAGTACTTC. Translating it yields CASSLVASNGDEQYF.

CDR3 in DNA: TGTGCCAGCTCTGGCCGGGGGACCTCCTACGAGCAGTACTTC. Its protein product is CASSGRGTSYEQYF. The J gene is TRBJ2-7, the V gene TRBV18; possible D gene TRBD2, 6 bases. CDR3 length equals 14 residues. The V gene lost 6 bases and the J gene lost 0 bases, with 12 bases spanning the gap. Germline values: CDR1 KGHSH, CDR2 LQKENI. The full variable domain, rest sourced from reference TRBV18 and TRBJ2-7, is NAGVMQNPRHLVRRRGQEARLRCSPMKGHSHVYWYRQLPEEGLKFMVYLQKENIIDESGMPKERFSAEFPKEGPSILRIQQVVRGDSAAYFCASSGRGTSYEQYFGPGTRLTVT.

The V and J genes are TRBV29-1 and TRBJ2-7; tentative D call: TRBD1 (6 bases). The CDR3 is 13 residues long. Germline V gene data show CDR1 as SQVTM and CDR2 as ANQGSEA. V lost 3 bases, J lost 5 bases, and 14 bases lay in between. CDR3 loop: CSVEKQGVDEQYF. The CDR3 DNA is TGCAGCGTTGAGAAACAGGGTGTGGACGAGCAGTACTTC.

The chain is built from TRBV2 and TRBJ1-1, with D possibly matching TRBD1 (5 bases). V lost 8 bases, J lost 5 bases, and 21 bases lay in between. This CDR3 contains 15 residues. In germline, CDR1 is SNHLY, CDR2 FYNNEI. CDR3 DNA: TGTGCCAGCTGTGGGGACGGGGGAGGGTGGACTGAAGCTTTCTTT. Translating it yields CASCGDGGGWTEAFF.

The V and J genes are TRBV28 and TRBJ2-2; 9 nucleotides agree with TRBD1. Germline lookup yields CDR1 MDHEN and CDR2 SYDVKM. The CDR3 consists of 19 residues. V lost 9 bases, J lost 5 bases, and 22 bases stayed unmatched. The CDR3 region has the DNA TGTGCCAGTTACTCCTCCGCGGGACAGGGACGTGACGGGACCGGGGAGCTGTTTTTT. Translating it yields CASYSSAGQGRDGTGELFF.

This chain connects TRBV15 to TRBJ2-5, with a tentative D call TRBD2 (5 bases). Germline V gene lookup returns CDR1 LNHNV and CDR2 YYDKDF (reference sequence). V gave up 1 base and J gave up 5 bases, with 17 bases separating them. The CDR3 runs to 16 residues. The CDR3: CATSRAGIYSHETQYF. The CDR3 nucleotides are TGTGCCACCAGCAGAGCGGGAATATACTCGCATGAGACCCAGTACTTC.

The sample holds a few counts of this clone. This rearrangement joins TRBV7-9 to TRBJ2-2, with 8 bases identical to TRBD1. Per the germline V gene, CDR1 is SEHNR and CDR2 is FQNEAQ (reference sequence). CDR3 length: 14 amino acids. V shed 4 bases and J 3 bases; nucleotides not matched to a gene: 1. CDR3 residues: CASSSTGDTGELFF. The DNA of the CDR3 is TGTGCCAGCAGCTCGACAGGGGACACCGGGGAGCTGTTTTTT.

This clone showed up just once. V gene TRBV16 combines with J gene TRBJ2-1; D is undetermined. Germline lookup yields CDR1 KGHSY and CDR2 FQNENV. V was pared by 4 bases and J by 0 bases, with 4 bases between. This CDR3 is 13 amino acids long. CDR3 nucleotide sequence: TGTGCCAGCAGCCGACGCTCCTACAATGAGCAGTTCTTC. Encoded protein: CASSRRSYNEQFF.

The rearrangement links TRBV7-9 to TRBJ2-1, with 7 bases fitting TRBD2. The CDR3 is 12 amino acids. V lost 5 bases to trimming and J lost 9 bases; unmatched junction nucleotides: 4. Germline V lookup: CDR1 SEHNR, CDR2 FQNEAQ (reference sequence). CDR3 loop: CASSLRGVEQFF. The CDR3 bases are TGTGCCAGCAGCCTACGGGGGGTTGAGCAGTTCTTC.

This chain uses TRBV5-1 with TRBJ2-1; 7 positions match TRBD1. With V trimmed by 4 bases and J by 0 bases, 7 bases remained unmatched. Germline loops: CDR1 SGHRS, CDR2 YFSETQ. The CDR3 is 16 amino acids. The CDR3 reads CASSATDRSSYNEQFF. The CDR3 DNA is TGCGCCAGCAGCGCGACGGACAGGAGCTCCTACAATGAGCAGTTCTTC.

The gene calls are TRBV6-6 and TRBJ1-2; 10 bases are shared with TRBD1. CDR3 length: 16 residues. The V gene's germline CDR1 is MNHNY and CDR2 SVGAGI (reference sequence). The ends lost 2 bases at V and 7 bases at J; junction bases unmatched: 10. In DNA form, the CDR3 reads TGTGCCAGCAGTTACCCGGGGACAGGGGAATATGGTGGCTACACCTTC. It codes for CASSYPGTGEYGGYTF.

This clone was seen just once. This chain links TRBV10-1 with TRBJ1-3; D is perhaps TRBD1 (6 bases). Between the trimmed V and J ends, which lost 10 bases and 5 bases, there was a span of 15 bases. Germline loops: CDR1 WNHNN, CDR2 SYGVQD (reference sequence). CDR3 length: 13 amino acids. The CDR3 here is CATYREIRNTIYF. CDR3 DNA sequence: TGCGCCACCTACAGGGAAATAAGAAACACCATATATTTT.